The rows below give T cell receptor beta chains drawn from one sample of a study of shared clonotypes between healthy human individuals. Libraries were prepared by immunoSEQ multiplex PCR; TCRdb keeps only in-frame clonotypes and omits some of them. The sample carries some 1.1 million clones, roughly 80% recorded once. Sequencing was performed on memory CD4+ T cells from PBMCs. These receptors were collected from a young man in good health. Some clones in this sample may be carry-over from other donors' samples. Each CDR3 is given with its conserved first and last residue. Each record gives: clone size, V gene, D gene, J gene, CDR3 DNA, CDR3 protein. The D gene is left open where the match is weak. Clone size is given for some rows only: seen once, a few or many times, or a class if the clone is expanded.

abundance: .
v_gene: TRBV5-1
d_gene: .
j_gene: TRBJ1-3
CDR3nt: TGCGCCAGCAGCTTGGCCCTCAGGAGGTTCGGAAACACCATATATTTT
CDR3aa: CASSLALRRFGNTIYF

abundance: .
v_gene: TRBV25-1
d_gene: TRBD2
j_gene: TRBJ2-3
CDR3nt: TGTGCGAGCGCCCTAGCGGGAGTGGGGACAGATACGCAGTATTTT
CDR3aa: CASALAGVGTDTQYF

abundance: .
v_gene: TRBV9
d_gene: TRBD1
j_gene: TRBJ2-5
CDR3nt: TGTGCCAGCAGCGCGACGACAGGGGTAGGGGAGACCCAGTACTTC
CDR3aa: CASSATTGVGETQYF

abundance: .
v_gene: TRBV11-2
d_gene: TRBD1
j_gene: TRBJ2-7
CDR3nt: TGTGCCAGCAGCTCGACAGGGTATACCTACGAGCAGTACTTC
CDR3aa: CASSSTGYTYEQYF

abundance: .
v_gene: TRBV2
d_gene: .
j_gene: TRBJ1-1
CDR3nt: TGTGCCAGCACCGCCCAGGGGTTCATGAACACTGAAGCTTTCTTT
CDR3aa: CASTAQGFMNTEAFF

abundance: .
v_gene: TRBV4-3
d_gene: .
j_gene: TRBJ2-3
CDR3nt: TGCGCCAGCAGCCATGAGCGTACGGGGCGCACAGATACGCAGTATTTT
CDR3aa: CASSHERTGRTDTQYF

abundance: few
v_gene: TRBV9
d_gene: TRBD1
j_gene: TRBJ2-7
CDR3nt: TGTGCCAGCAGCCCCCGACAGGGGGCTAACGAGCAGTACTTC
CDR3aa: CASSPRQGANEQYF

abundance: .
v_gene: TRBV2
d_gene: TRBD2
j_gene: TRBJ2-4
CDR3nt: TGTGCCAGCAGTGTTCCAGCGGGGGTTGTCATTCAGTACTTC
CDR3aa: CASSVPAGVVIQYF

abundance: once
v_gene: TRBV28
d_gene: .
j_gene: TRBJ2-7
CDR3nt: TGTGCCATCGGGGGCTCCTACGAGCAGTACTTC
CDR3aa: CAIGGSYEQYF

abundance: .
v_gene: TRBV7-2
d_gene: .
j_gene: TRBJ2-7
CDR3nt: TGTGCCAGCAGCTTAGACGGGAAACCCCCCTACGAGCAGTACTTC
CDR3aa: CASSLDGKPPYEQYF

abundance: few
v_gene: TRBV14
d_gene: .
j_gene: TRBJ1-1
CDR3nt: TGTGCCAGCAGCCAAGATCGTTTGAGACCTTCGAACACTGAAGCTTTCTTT
CDR3aa: CASSQDRLRPSNTEAFF

abundance: .
v_gene: TRBV5-1
d_gene: .
j_gene: TRBJ2-1
CDR3nt: TGCGCCAGCTTTAGCGGCCTCGCTGGTGAGCAGTTCTTC
CDR3aa: CASFSGLAGEQFF

abundance: .
v_gene: TRBV29-1
d_gene: .
j_gene: TRBJ1-2
CDR3nt: TGCAGCGCCGGGGACTTTGGCTACACCTTC
CDR3aa: CSAGDFGYTF

abundance: .
v_gene: TRBV18
d_gene: TRBD1
j_gene: TRBJ1-2
CDR3nt: TGTGCCAGCTCACCGGGACAGGGGCCCGCTAACTATGGCTACACCTTC
CDR3aa: CASSPGQGPANYGYTF

abundance: .
v_gene: TRBV30
d_gene: TRBD2
j_gene: TRBJ2-7
CDR3nt: TGTGCCTGGGCACAGGCGGGGGACGAGCAGTACTTC
CDR3aa: CAWAQAGDEQYF

abundance: .
v_gene: TRBV29-1
d_gene: TRBD1
j_gene: TRBJ1-2
CDR3nt: TGCAGCGTTGGGGACAGCGCCAGGATCTATGGCTACACCTTC
CDR3aa: CSVGDSARIYGYTF

abundance: .
v_gene: TRBV5-1
d_gene: TRBD2
j_gene: TRBJ2-7
CDR3nt: TGCGCCAGCAGCCCTATTCTAGCGGGAGTAACCCACGAGCAGTACTTC
CDR3aa: CASSPILAGVTHEQYF

abundance: .
v_gene: TRBV28
d_gene: TRBD1
j_gene: TRBJ2-7
CDR3nt: TGTGCCAGCAGTGACCGGGACAGAGACTACGAGCAGTACTTC
CDR3aa: CASSDRDRDYEQYF

abundance: once
v_gene: TRBV5-1
d_gene: .
j_gene: TRBJ2-5
CDR3nt: TGCGCCAGCAGCTCGGACCCCCAAGAGACCCAGTACTTC
CDR3aa: CASSSDPQETQYF

abundance: few
v_gene: TRBV6-6
d_gene: .
j_gene: TRBJ1-5
CDR3nt: TGTGCCAGCAGTTACGACTTGGGGGGTAGCAATCAGCCCCAGCATTTT
CDR3aa: CASSYDLGGSNQPQHF

abundance: .
v_gene: TRBV9
d_gene: .
j_gene: TRBJ1-3
CDR3nt: TGTGCCAGCAGCGTAGCCTCCACAACGCGGGGAAACACCATATATTTT
CDR3aa: CASSVASTTRGNTIYF

abundance: once
v_gene: TRBV7-9
d_gene: .
j_gene: TRBJ2-5
CDR3nt: TGTGCCAGCAGCTTCGGACGAGGGACCCAGTACTTC
CDR3aa: CASSFGRGTQYF

abundance: .
v_gene: TRBV4-1
d_gene: TRBD1
j_gene: TRBJ2-7
CDR3nt: TGCGCCAGCAGCCAAGATCTAGGGGGGACAGGGGGATCCTACGAGCAGTACTTC
CDR3aa: CASSQDLGGTGGSYEQYF

abundance: few
v_gene: TRBV5-4
d_gene: .
j_gene: TRBJ2-3
CDR3nt: TGTGCCAGCAGCTTGGCCGCGAGGGGAGATACGCAGTATTTT
CDR3aa: CASSLAARGDTQYF

abundance: .
v_gene: TRBV15
d_gene: .
j_gene: TRBJ1-2
CDR3nt: TGTGCCACCAGCAGAGATCGTGGGGTTAACTATGGCTACACCTTC
CDR3aa: CATSRDRGVNYGYTF

abundance: .
v_gene: TRBV5-1
d_gene: .
j_gene: TRBJ1-2
CDR3nt: TGCGCCAGCAGCTTGGCCGACGGAACCTATGGCTACACCTTC
CDR3aa: CASSLADGTYGYTF

abundance: .
v_gene: TRBV6-5
d_gene: TRBD1
j_gene: TRBJ1-5
CDR3nt: TGTGCCAGCAGTTACGGGACAGGGGAGGCTCAGCCCCAGCATTTT
CDR3aa: CASSYGTGEAQPQHF

abundance: once
v_gene: TRBV7-3
d_gene: .
j_gene: TRBJ2-7
CDR3nt: TGTGCCAGCGGTCTGGAGGTAGTCTCCTACGAGCAGTACTTC
CDR3aa: CASGLEVVSYEQYF

abundance: few
v_gene: TRBV7-9
d_gene: TRBD1
j_gene: TRBJ1-1
CDR3nt: TGTGCCAGCAGCCAAACGACAGGGACTGAAGCTTTCTTT
CDR3aa: CASSQTTGTEAFF

abundance: .
v_gene: TRBV4-1
d_gene: .
j_gene: TRBJ2-7
CDR3nt: TGCGCCAGCAGCCCCGAGTCGGCTACCTACGAGCAGTACTTC
CDR3aa: CASSPESATYEQYF

abundance: once
v_gene: TRBV19
d_gene: .
j_gene: TRBJ2-5
CDR3nt: TGTGCCAGTAGTGCACTGATCGACCTCGGCGAGACCCAGTACTTC
CDR3aa: CASSALIDLGETQYF

abundance: once
v_gene: TRBV9
d_gene: TRBD1
j_gene: TRBJ2-5
CDR3nt: TGTGCCAGCAGTATCAGGGGGCTGGAAGAGACCCAGTACTTC
CDR3aa: CASSIRGLEETQYF

abundance: .
v_gene: TRBV4-1
d_gene: TRBD2
j_gene: TRBJ2-5
CDR3nt: TGCGCCAGCAGCCAAGATTTCCCGTCACTAGCGCCGCAAGAGACCCAGTACTTC
CDR3aa: CASSQDFPSLAPQETQYF

abundance: .
v_gene: TRBV7-3
d_gene: .
j_gene: TRBJ2-2
CDR3nt: TGTGCCAGCAGCGCGGGACGAAACACCGGGGAGCTGTTTTTT
CDR3aa: CASSAGRNTGELFF

abundance: .
v_gene: TRBV18
d_gene: TRBD2
j_gene: TRBJ2-5
CDR3nt: TGTGCCAGCTCACCACCGTCCCTAGCGGGAGAGACCCAGTACTTC
CDR3aa: CASSPPSLAGETQYF

abundance: .
v_gene: TRBV10-3
d_gene: .
j_gene: TRBJ2-5
CDR3nt: TGTGCCATCAGTGAGTCGAGGGGACGGCGAGAGGAGACCCAGTACTTC
CDR3aa: CAISESRGRREETQYF

abundance: .
v_gene: TRBV6-6
d_gene: TRBD1
j_gene: TRBJ1-2
CDR3nt: TGTGCCAGCAGGCCTCCCGGACAGGGAGAGATTGGCTACACCTTC
CDR3aa: CASRPPGQGEIGYTF

abundance: few
v_gene: TRBV29-1
d_gene: TRBD2
j_gene: TRBJ2-7
CDR3nt: TGCAGCGTTGCTCTGATGCGGGGGGGCACCTACGAGCAGTACTTC
CDR3aa: CSVALMRGGTYEQYF

abundance: .
v_gene: TRBV7-9
d_gene: TRBD1
j_gene: TRBJ2-5
CDR3nt: TGTGCCAGCAGCTTGGGACAGGGAATCCAAGAGACCCAGTACTTC
CDR3aa: CASSLGQGIQETQYF

abundance: .
v_gene: TRBV28
d_gene: TRBD1
j_gene: TRBJ1-2
CDR3nt: TGTGCCAGCAGAAAGATTATAAACAGGGGCCTGGGAGGCTACACCTTC
CDR3aa: CASRKIINRGLGGYTF

abundance: .
v_gene: TRBV11-1
d_gene: .
j_gene: TRBJ2-1
CDR3nt: TGTGCCAGCAGCCGGGGGAGTGGCTCCTACAATGAGCAGTTCTTC
CDR3aa: CASSRGSGSYNEQFF

abundance: .
v_gene: TRBV7-2
d_gene: .
j_gene: TRBJ1-5
CDR3nt: TGTGCCAGCAGCACCAACAGGGATCAGCCCCAGCATTTT
CDR3aa: CASSTNRDQPQHF

abundance: .
v_gene: TRBV9
d_gene: TRBD1
j_gene: TRBJ1-4
CDR3nt: TGTGCCAGCAGCGTAGGGGACAGGGCTGGAAAACTGTTTTTT
CDR3aa: CASSVGDRAGKLFF